The sequence of this T cell receptor (beta chain) was determined in a study of glioma-infiltrating T cells. Study outcomes and limitations: Above-expected tissue-blood divergence occurred in all gliomas, most in low-grade ones.

Amplification of TCR alpha and beta CDR3 regions from RNA used iRepertoire nested multiplex PCR. For one-step reverse transcription and amplification, roughly 95-450 ng of tissue mRNA or PBMC total RNA was used. TCRdb recomputed calls from the multiplex PCR reads with MiXCR, one row per CDR3 protein. The sample consists of over 120,000 distinct CDR3 sequences, 30% to 40% of them appearing once. Comments on this clonotype: Its antigen is not identified.

This CDR3 region has 15 residues. Trimming took 5 bases from V and 5 from J, leaving 19 bases between them. The germline CDR1 and CDR2 sequences are SGHRS and YFSETQ. This sequence originates from a human donor with low-grade glioma or glioblastoma, undergoing nonglioma brain surgery, or in good health (not recorded which). The chain uses TRBV5-1 and TRBJ2-5; the D gene is possibly TRBD2 (6 bases). Sequencing input: glioma tissue, nonneoplastic brain tissue, or PBMCs (not recorded which). The CDR3 DNA reads TGCGCCAGCAGGGAGGGGCATCTCGTATTGGAGACCCAGTACTTC. Its protein is CASREGHLVLETQYF.